Listed here are 23 T cell receptor beta chains from one sample, sequenced in a study of T cell responses to AZD1222 COVID-19 vaccine. Measured with immunoSEQ multiplex PCR; TCRdb has only the in-frame clones, and not every one. The profile shows about 83,000 clones, approximately 87% of them singletons. The specimen was peripheral blood, collected on day 0 of MenACWY control vaccination. These receptors were obtained from an adult in good health.

The table lists this clone with a count of one. This sequence joins TRBV28 and TRBJ1-2; 10 bases are shared with TRBD1. The V and J ends lost 6 bases and 10 bases, in that order; junction bases with no gene match: 8. Germline values: CDR1 MDHEN, CDR2 SYDVKM. The CDR3 has 13 residues. The CDR3 bases are TGTGCCAGCAGGTGGACAGGGGGAATATCCTACACCTTC. Its protein product is CASRWTGGISYTF.

This rearrangement joins TRBV9 to TRBJ2-2; D uncertain. The CDR3 is 14 amino acids. Germline loops: CDR1 SGDLS, CDR2 YYNGEE. With 0 bases removed from V and 3 bases from J, the gap between germline ends came to 6 bases. The CDR3 DNA reads TGTGCCAGCAGCGTAGTACTGGACACCGGGGAGCTGTTTTTT. Its protein is CASSVVLDTGELFF.

V usage is TRBV18 and J usage is TRBJ1-2, with D maybe TRBD1 (6 bases). CDR1 and CDR2 (germline): KGHSH, LQKENI. CDR3 length: 18 residues. The V and J ends lost 2 bases and 2 bases respectively, with 21 bases between them. This CDR3 is CASSPVPGQPTTNYGYTF. DNA of the CDR3: TGTGCCAGCTCACCAGTACCGGGACAACCCACCACAAACTATGGCTACACCTTC.

The chain has TRBV28 and TRBJ1-5, with D perhaps TRBD1 (5 bases). From germline, CDR1 is MDHEN and CDR2 SYDVKM. This CDR3 spans 15 amino acids. Trimming took off 2 bases at V and 5 bases at J, with 13 bases between the two ends. CDR3 DNA sequence: TGTGCCAGCAGTTTACAAGGGGCCTTACATCAGCCCCAGCATTTT. Amino acids: CASSLQGALHQPQHF.

As for this clone: The sample carries other DNA sequences with the same CDR3. The chain employs TRBV28 and TRBJ2-2; D not resolved. The CDR3 is 12 amino acids. The germline CDR1 and CDR2 sequences are MDHEN and SYDVKM. V was pared by 4 bases and J by 6 bases, with 6 bases between. The CDR3 here is CASSSSPGELFF. In DNA, the CDR3 is TGTGCCAGCAGTTCCTCCCCCGGGGAGCTGTTTTTT.

The chain couples TRBV7-9 to TRBJ2-7, with D perhaps matching TRBD1 or TRBD2 (6 bases each). The CDR3 has 14 amino acids. The V end lost 5 bases, the J end lost 4 bases, and 15 bases lay between the germline ends. CDR1 is SEHNR and CDR2 is FQNEAQ in the germline V gene (reference sequence). This CDR3 is CASSPSGARYEQYF. The CDR3, as DNA: TGTGCCAGCAGCCCCTCGGGGGCTCGGTACGAGCAGTACTTC.

The chain uses TRBV9 and TRBJ2-1; no reliable D call. The length of the CDR3 is 14 residues. CDR1 is SGDLS, CDR2 YYNGEE, per germline. V lost 0 bases, J lost 6 bases, and 10 bases lay in between. CDR3 region: CASSVEESLNEQFF. The CDR3 bases are TGTGCCAGCAGCGTAGAGGAGAGCCTCAATGAGCAGTTCTTC.

The rearrangement links TRBV4-1 to TRBJ1-2, with no clear D. The CDR3 runs 15 residues. V lost 2 bases and J 4 bases, leaving 14 bases between the germline ends. Per germline, CDR1 MGHRA and CDR2 YSYEKL. In DNA form, the CDR3 reads TGCGCCAGCAGCCAACCTACCAGAAGGGTCTATGGCTACACCTTC. Translation: CASSQPTRRVYGYTF.

The CDR3 sequence is CASSYRLNNSPLHF. Written as DNA, the CDR3 is TGTGCCAGCAGTTACCGACTGAATAATTCACCCCTCCACTTT. The rearrangement links TRBV6-2 or TRBV6-3 to TRBJ1-6; D unresolved. Germline CDR1 and CDR2: MNHEY and SVGEGT. Between the trimmed V and J ends, which lost 2 bases and 5 bases, there was a span of 7 bases. This CDR3 has 14 amino acids.

This sequence joins TRBV10-3 and TRBJ2-1; a weak D match, TRBD2 (5 bases). Germline-derived CDR1 and CDR2 are ENHRY and SYGVKD. V was pared by 3 bases and J by 6 bases, with 15 bases between. The CDR3 has 15 residues. CDR3 DNA sequence: TGTGCCATCAGTGAAAAGGGTCCTGGACTCAATGAGCAGTTCTTC. It codes for CAISEKGPGLNEQFF.

The genes are TRBV6-5 and TRBJ1-5, with D unclear. Per germline, CDR1 MNHEY and CDR2 SVGAGI. The CDR3 loop spans 13 amino acids. V lost 8 bases, J lost 9 bases, and 17 bases lay in between. The CDR3 sequence is CASRGGIRGPQHF. DNA for the CDR3: TGTGCCAGCCGCGGAGGGATTAGAGGGCCCCAGCATTTT.

The chain joins TRBV24-1 to TRBJ2-1, with 9 bases matching TRBD1. The germline V gene encodes CDR1 KGHDR and CDR2 SFDVKD. This CDR3 contains 15 residues. The V gene end was trimmed by 4 bases and the J gene end by 8 bases; junction bases not matched to a gene: 8. The CDR3 region has the DNA TGTGCCACCAGTGAAGGAGGGACAGGGTACGATGAGCAGTTCTTC. This gives the protein CATSEGGTGYDEQFF.

This clone was seen just once. The chain uses TRBV5-1 and TRBJ2-1; TRBD1 matches at 9 bases. After removal of 1 base from V and 6 bases from J, the junction contained 11 bases not matched to a gene. The CDR3 runs to 17 residues. Germline V gene data show CDR1 as SGHRS and CDR2 as YFSETQ. This CDR3 is CASSLLGQGGGGNEQFF. The CDR3 bases are TGCGCCAGCAGCTTGTTGGGACAGGGTGGAGGGGGCAATGAGCAGTTCTTC.

The V call is TRBV5-1, the J call TRBJ1-1; D ambiguous. Between the trimmed V and J ends, which lost 0 bases and 1 base, there was a span of 7 bases. This CDR3 region has 14 residues. The germline gives CDR1 SGHRS, CDR2 YFSETQ. The CDR3 DNA reads as TGCGCCAGCAGCTTGGCAGGCTCGAACACTGAAGCTTTCTTT. Translation gives CASSLAGSNTEAFF.

This chain joins TRBV19 and TRBJ2-5, with D hard to call. Germline CDR1 LNHDA, CDR2 SQIVND (reference sequence). The CDR3 is made up of 14 amino acids. V lost 1 base, J lost 5 bases, and 11 bases lay in between. CDR3 nucleotides: TGTGCCAGTAGTATAGTTCTCCAGGCGGAGACCCAGTACTTC. Translating it yields CASSIVLQAETQYF.

The rearrangement uses TRBV7-2 and TRBJ1-5; 9 positions match TRBD1. The CDR3 sequence is 14 residues long. J lost 7 bases, V lost 5 bases, and 6 bases had no gene match. The germline V gene encodes CDR1 SGHTA and CDR2 FQGNSA. CDR3 sequence: CASSNPGQGQPQHF. Written as DNA, the CDR3 is TGTGCCAGCAGCAATCCGGGACAGGGCCAGCCCCAGCATTTT.

The chain joins TRBV9 to TRBJ2-1, with D uncertain. With 7 bases removed from V and 12 bases from J, the gap between germline ends came to 26 bases. Germline CDR1 is SGDLS and CDR2 is YYNGEE. The CDR3 has 15 amino acids. The CDR3 DNA follows: TGTGCCAGCTCTTCTACCCCCACTGCCCCCGGTTGGCAGTTCTTC. Its protein product is CASSSTPTAPGWQFF.

The sample holds one count of this clone. This chain uses TRBV2 with TRBJ2-7; 7 bases agree with TRBD2. V gave up 8 bases and J gave up 0 bases; unmatched junction bases: 4. Germline V CDR1 and CDR2: SNHLY, FYNNEI. The CDR3 is 13 amino acids. CDR3 nucleotides: TGTGCCAGCCGGGCGGGAGCCTCCTACGAGCAGTACTTC. Residues: CASRAGASYEQYF.

This clone was seen just once. This chain joins TRBV4-3 and TRBJ1-2, with D possibly TRBD1 on 5 matching bases. The germline V gene encodes CDR1 LGHNA and CDR2 YSLEER. The V end was cut by 0 bases, the J end by 8 bases, with 22 bases between. The CDR3 extends over 17 amino acids. The CDR3 region is CASSQEVIFGVDMGYTF. CDR3 in DNA: TGCGCCAGCAGCCAAGAAGTTATTTTCGGAGTGGACATGGGCTACACCTTC.

The CDR3 DNA reads as TGTGCCACTACGGGCGGCTCCTACAATGAGCAGTTCTTC. Its protein is CATTGGSYNEQFF. This chain uses TRBV10-3 with TRBJ2-1; D is undetermined. V gave up 10 bases and J gave up 0 bases, with 10 bases separating them. This CDR3 has 13 amino acids. Germline V gene lookup returns CDR1 ENHRY and CDR2 SYGVKD.

V is TRBV7-2 and J is TRBJ2-1; 12 bases are a match to TRBD2. The germline V gene has CDR1 SGHTA and CDR2 FQGNSA. With 0 bases clipped from V and 0 bases from J, the junction kept 9 bases outside the gene matches. This CDR3 has 20 residues. This CDR3 reads CASSLAQLAGGPSSYNEQFF. The CDR3 region has the DNA TGTGCCAGCAGCTTAGCTCAGCTAGCGGGAGGGCCTAGCTCCTACAATGAGCAGTTCTTC. Drawing the rest from reference TRBV7-2 and TRBJ2-1, the complete variable domain is GAGVSQSPSNKVTEKGKDVELRCDPISGHTALYWYRQSLGQGLEFLIYFQGNSAPDKSGLPSDRFSAERTGGSVSTLTIQRTQQEDSAVYLCASSLAQLAGGPSSYNEQFFGPGTRLTVL.

The chain employs TRBV30 and TRBJ1-5; 7 bases line up with TRBD1. The CDR3 sequence is 14 residues long. The V gene's germline CDR1 is GTSNPN and CDR2 SVGIG (reference sequence). Trimming removed 5 bases from V and 2 bases from J; junction bases left unmatched: 6. CDR3 nucleotides: TGTGCCTGGGGACCCGGGACAGGCAATCAGCCCCAGCATTTT. Translating it yields CAWGPGTGNQPQHF.

The chain combines TRBV27 with TRBJ2-1; D unresolved. V was shortened by 2 bases and J by 9 bases, with 11 bases between the two germline ends. The CDR3 loop spans 13 amino acids. Germline CDR1 reads MNHEY; CDR2 reads SMNVEV (reference sequence). This chain's CDR3 is CASSLKPNREQFF. The CDR3 coding sequence is TGTGCCAGCAGTTTAAAACCGAACCGTGAGCAGTTCTTC.